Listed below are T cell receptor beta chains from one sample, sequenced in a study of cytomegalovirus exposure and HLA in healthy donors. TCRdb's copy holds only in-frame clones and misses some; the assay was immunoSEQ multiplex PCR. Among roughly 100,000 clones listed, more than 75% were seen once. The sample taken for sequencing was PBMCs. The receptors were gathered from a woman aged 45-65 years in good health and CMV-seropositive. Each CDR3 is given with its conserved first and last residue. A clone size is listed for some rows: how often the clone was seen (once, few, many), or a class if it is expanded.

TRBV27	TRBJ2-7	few	CASSLGGASSEQYF
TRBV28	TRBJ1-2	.	CASSFNRDGYTF
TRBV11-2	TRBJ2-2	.	CASSPSFGGGFTGELFF
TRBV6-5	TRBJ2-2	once	CASSYNGGEVGELFF
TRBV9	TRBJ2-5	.	CASSVLSPGQGKQETQYF
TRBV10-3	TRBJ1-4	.	CAISEQTETNEKLFF
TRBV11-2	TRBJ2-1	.	CASSLDVGLPANEQFF
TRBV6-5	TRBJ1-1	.	CASSNSGGRTEAFF
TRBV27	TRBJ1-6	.	CASSLRGQASPLHF
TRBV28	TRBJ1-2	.	CASSFGGVDNYGYTF
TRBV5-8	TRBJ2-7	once	CASSPRTGHLSYEQYF
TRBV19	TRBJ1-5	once	CASSRDRNQPQHF
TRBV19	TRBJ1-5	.	CASSRDRGPLYQPQHF
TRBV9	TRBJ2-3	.	CASRGGRDTQYF
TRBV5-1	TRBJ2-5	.	CASSLDMAGGYHF
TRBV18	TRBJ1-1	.	CASSPQGKDTEAFF
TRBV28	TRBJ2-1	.	CASSGGAGGVNEQFF
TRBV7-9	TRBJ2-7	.	CSSSLLAGGVEQYF
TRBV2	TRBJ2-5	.	CASFRDRGRGETQYF
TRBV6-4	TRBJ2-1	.	CASSETRSGGNEQFF
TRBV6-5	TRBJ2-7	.	CASSSEVGSYEQYF
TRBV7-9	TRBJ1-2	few	CASSRSGGPGYTF
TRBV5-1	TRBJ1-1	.	CASATEGASNTEAFF
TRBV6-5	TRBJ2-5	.	CASSYSGGQETQYF
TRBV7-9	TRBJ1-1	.	CASSLFPIEAFF
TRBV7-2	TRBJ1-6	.	CASSPGTDRSPLHF
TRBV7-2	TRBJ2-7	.	CASSPFDGGSYEQYF
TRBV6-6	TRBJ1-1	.	CASSYSTTEAFF
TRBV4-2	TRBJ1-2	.	CASSQDVGLISYGYTF
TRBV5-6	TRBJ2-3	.	CASSPTHREVTDTQYF
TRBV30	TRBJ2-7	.	CAWGTGGAVPEQYF
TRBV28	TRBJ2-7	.	CASSLPGQGAMDEQYF
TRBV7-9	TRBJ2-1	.	CASTGGPANEQFF
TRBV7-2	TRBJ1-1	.	CASSLGTGGNTEAFF
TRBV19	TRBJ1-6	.	CASSTFTGLNSPLHF
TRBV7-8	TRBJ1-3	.	CASSLYRFSGNTIYF
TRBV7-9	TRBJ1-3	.	CASSTSGGNTIYF
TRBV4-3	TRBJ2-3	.	CASSQDHGDTQYF
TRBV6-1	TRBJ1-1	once	CASGGYEGLNTEAFF
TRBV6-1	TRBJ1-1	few	CASTRGGGTEAFF
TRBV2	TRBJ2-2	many	CASQTGGRNTGELFF
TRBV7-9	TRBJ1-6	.	CASSRDRAGGNSPLHF